Shown below are 27 T cell receptor beta chains from a single sample sequenced in a study of T cell changes during pregnancy in multiple sclerosis. The assay was immunoSEQ multiplex PCR, and TCRdb's table has in-frame clones only and misses some. The sample yields 15,000 to 20,000 clones, 95% to 97% seen once. The specimen comprised peripheral blood, sampled in the third trimester of pregnancy. Receptors were obtained from a female donor with multiple sclerosis, enrolled in a pregnancy study.

V gene TRBV2 combines with J gene TRBJ2-3; D possibly corresponds to TRBD2 (6 bases). CDR1 and CDR2 from the germline V gene are SNHLY and FYNNEI. There are 12 residues in the CDR3. Trimming took 4 bases from V and 8 from J, leaving 10 bases between them. CDR3 amino acids: CASSGIAATQYF. The CDR3 region has the DNA TGTGCCAGCAGTGGGATAGCGGCTACGCAGTATTTT.

The chain has TRBV18 and TRBJ1-5; 7 bases are shared with TRBD1. This CDR3 contains 18 residues. With 1 base clipped from V and 0 bases from J, the junction kept 9 bases outside the gene matches. Per germline, CDR1 KGHSH and CDR2 LQKENI. The CDR3: CASSPQETGSYSNQPQHF. DNA of the CDR3: TGTGCCAGCTCACCACAAGAGACAGGGAGTTATAGCAATCAGCCCCAGCATTTT.

The rearrangement links TRBV28 to TRBJ2-1; weak D call: TRBD2 (7 bases). The germline gives CDR1 MDHEN, CDR2 SYDVKM. The CDR3 loop spans 18 amino acids. V lost 6 bases, J lost 0 bases, and 21 bases lay in between. CDR3 residues: CASSRGGGLTLSYNEQFF. The CDR3 region has the DNA TGTGCCAGCAGCCGAGGGGGGGGACTAACCCTCTCCTACAATGAGCAGTTCTTC.

The chain employs TRBV11-2 and TRBJ1-1, with D hard to call. Germline CDR1 is SGHAT and CDR2 is FQNNGV. V was pared by 4 bases and J by 5 bases, with 20 bases between. CDR3 length: 16 amino acids. CDR3 amino acids: CASSSLVGDWRTEAFF. Written as DNA, the CDR3 is TGTGCCAGCAGCTCCTTAGTTGGAGACTGGAGGACTGAAGCTTTCTTT. Based on the CDR3 plus reference TRBV11-2 and TRBJ1-1, the full variable domain is EAGVAQSPRYKIIEKRQSVAFWCNPISGHATLYWYQQILGQGPKLLIQFQNNGVVDDSQLPKDRFSAERLKGVDSTLKIQPAKLEDSAVYLCASSSLVGDWRTEAFFGQGTRLTVV.

The chain carries TRBV4-1 and TRBJ2-3; D is possibly TRBD2 (6 bases). Trimming left V 1 base short and J 4 bases short, with 21 bases between. Germline V gene sequence: CDR1 MGHRA, CDR2 YSYEKL. This CDR3 is built from 18 residues. The CDR3 loop is CASSQAPPNSGLSDTQYF. DNA of the CDR3: TGCGCCAGCAGCCAAGCACCCCCCAATAGCGGTTTGTCAGATACGCAGTATTTT.

The chain uses TRBV5-1 and TRBJ1-2; weak D call: TRBD1 (5 bases). Germline V lookup: CDR1 SGHRS, CDR2 YFSETQ. The CDR3 extends over 13 amino acids. V was pared by 4 bases and J by 7 bases, with 14 bases between. The CDR3 nucleotides read TGCGCCAGCAGCAACGAGCAGGGTGGTGGCTACACCTTC. Its translation: CASSNEQGGGYTF.

The chain has TRBV9 and TRBJ2-1; 8 bases are shared with TRBD2. CDR1 and CDR2 (germline): SGDLS, YYNGEE. Trimming at V came to 4 bases and at J to 8 bases, leaving 11 bases not matched to a gene. The CDR3 totals 15 residues. DNA of the CDR3: TGTGCCAGCAGCAAGACCGGGACTAGGAGTCATGAGCAGTTCTTC. Translating gives CASSKTGTRSHEQFF.

The chain joins TRBV5-1 to TRBJ1-1, with a possible D match to TRBD1 (6 bases). CDR1 SGHRS and CDR2 YFSETQ come from the germline V gene. V was trimmed by 1 base and J by 9 bases, leaving 13 bases between them. CDR3 length equals 13 residues. The CDR3 nucleotides are TGCGCCAGCAGCTTGACGGACAGCAAAAAAGCTTTCTTT. Its translation is CASSLTDSKKAFF.

The genes are TRBV5-1 and TRBJ2-5; TRBD2 is a possible D gene (6 bases). CDR3 length equals 15 residues. Trimming stripped 1 base from V and 3 bases from J, with 13 bases between. The germline gives CDR1 SGHRS, CDR2 YFSETQ. The DNA for the CDR3 is TGCGCCAGCAGCTTGCGGCTAGCGATAGAAGAGACCCAGTACTTC. Residues: CASSLRLAIEETQYF.

The CDR3 sequence: CASSLTGGPGDTQYF. Here the CDR3 DNA reads TGCGCCAGCAGCCTAACGGGGGGGCCGGGAGATACGCAGTATTTT. The chain couples TRBV5-1 to TRBJ2-3, with 8 nucleotides matching TRBD2. V lost 4 bases to trimming and J lost 5 bases; unmatched junction nucleotides: 9. This CDR3 is 15 amino acids long. The germline V gene encodes CDR1 SGHRS and CDR2 YFSETQ.

The chain links TRBV7-8 to TRBJ1-1; D is uncertain. The germline V gene has CDR1 SGHVS and CDR2 FQNEAQ. The CDR3 has 14 amino acids. V lost 3 bases, J lost 7 bases, and 15 bases lay in between. The CDR3 nucleotides read TGTGCCAGCAGCTTCCGTCGGGTGAGTGGTGAAGCTTTCTTT. Protein sequence: CASSFRRVSGEAFF. The complete variable domain, with remaining parts taken from reference TRBV7-8 and TRBJ1-1, reads GAGVSQSPRYKVAKRGQDVALRCDPISGHVSLFWYQQALGQGPEFLTYFQNEAQLDKSGLPSDRFFAERPEGSVSTLKIQRTQQEDSAVYLCASSFRRVSGEAFFGQGTRLTVV.

The chain recombines TRBV5-1 with TRBJ1-1, with 7 bases aligning to TRBD1. Germline V CDR1 and CDR2: SGHRS, YFSETQ. Losses at the gene ends were 3 bases for V and 4 bases for J; bases not matched to a gene: 9. This CDR3 contains 15 residues. Here the CDR3 DNA reads TGCGCCAGCAGCTCTACAGGGGCGGATGGCACTGAAGCTTTCTTT. Residues: CASSSTGADGTEAFF.

The gene calls are TRBV7-3 and TRBJ2-2, with TRBD1 matching 10 bases. The CDR3 length is 15 residues. Germline CDR1 reads SGHTA; CDR2 reads FQGTGA. V dropped 2 bases and J dropped 3; count of bases not matched to a gene: 0. CDR3 DNA: TGTGCCAGCAGCTTAGGGACAGGGGACACCGGGGAGCTGTTTTTT. Translation gives CASSLGTGDTGELFF.

CDR3 in DNA: TGTGCCAGCAGGCGGGGGGGGTCCGGGGCCAACGTCCTGACTTTC. It yields the protein CASRRGGSGANVLTF. J is TRBJ2-6 and V is TRBV28, with 9 bases identical to TRBD2. CDR1 is MDHEN, CDR2 SYDVKM, per germline. The V segment lost 6 bases and the J segment 4 bases; nucleotides outside the gene matches: 4. This CDR3 region has 15 residues.

This sequence joins TRBV5-4 and TRBJ2-1; no firm D call. Trimming removed 5 bases at V and 7 bases at J, with 7 bases between. The germline V gene encodes CDR1 SGHNT and CDR2 YYREEE (reference sequence). This CDR3 has 11 residues. The DNA for the CDR3 is TGTGCCAGCAGGAGAGCGAATGAGCAGTTCTTC. Translated: CASRRANEQFF.

This clone was observed a few times. The J gene is TRBJ2-7, the V gene TRBV28, with a weak D call TRBD1 (6 bases). Per the germline V gene, CDR1 is MDHEN and CDR2 is SYDVKM. The CDR3 loop spans 13 amino acids. The V and J ends lost 8 bases and 1 base respectively, with 12 bases between them. CDR3 loop: CASLGTFSYEQYF. Here the CDR3 DNA reads TGTGCCAGCCTCGGGACATTTTCCTACGAGCAGTACTTC.

V usage is TRBV12-5 and J usage is TRBJ2-5; 12 bases map to TRBD2. The CDR3 length is 17 residues. The V gene end was trimmed by 4 bases and the J gene end by 5 bases; junction bases not matched to a gene: 11. The germline V gene has CDR1 LGHNT and CDR2 FRNRAP. DNA of the CDR3: TGTGCTAGTGGTTCAAGCAAACTAGCGGGGGGTTGGGAGACCCAGTACTTC. Its protein product is CASGSSKLAGGWETQYF.

Written as DNA, the CDR3 is TGTGCCATCAGTGCGTCGGGAGACCAAGAGACCCAGTACTTC. This encodes CAISASGDQETQYF. V usage is TRBV10-3 and J usage is TRBJ2-5; D possibly corresponds to TRBD2 (6 bases). This CDR3 comprises 14 residues. With 4 bases removed from V and 0 bases from J, the gap between germline ends came to 9 bases. Germline V gene data show CDR1 as ENHRY and CDR2 as SYGVKD.

V and J are TRBV4-2 and TRBJ2-3, with a tentative D call TRBD1 (6 bases). V shed 1 base and J shed 9 bases, with 11 bases lying between them. The CDR3 sequence is 13 residues long. Germline CDR1 reads LGHNA; CDR2 reads YNFKEQ. The CDR3 is CASSQGGQGTQYF. The CDR3, as DNA: TGTGCCAGCAGCCAAGGGGGGCAGGGGACGCAGTATTTT.

The gene calls are TRBV7-9 and TRBJ2-1; 11 bases fit TRBD2. V trimming: 1 base; J trimming: 10 bases; junction bases outside the gene matches: 3. Germline V lookup: CDR1 SEHNR, CDR2 FQNEAQ (reference sequence). The CDR3 totals 14 residues. CDR3: CASSLDLAGGEQFF. The CDR3 nucleotides are TGTGCCAGCAGCTTAGATCTAGCGGGGGGAGAGCAGTTCTTC.

The DNA of the CDR3 is TGTGCCTGGAGTGTCAAAGCGGGCCAAGAGACCCAGTACTTC. It translates to CAWSVKAGQETQYF. V usage is TRBV30 and J usage is TRBJ2-5; possibly TRBD2 for D (6 bases). Looked up from germline, CDR1 is GTSNPN and CDR2 is SVGIG (reference sequence). The CDR3 extends over 14 amino acids. The V gene lost 0 bases and the J gene lost 1 base, with 9 bases spanning the gap. The full variable domain, completed using reference TRBV30 and TRBJ2-5, is SQTIHQWPATLVQPVGSPLSLECTVEGTSNPNLYWYRQAAGRGLQLLFYSVGIGQISSEVPQNLSASRPQDRQFILSSKKLLLSDSGFYLCAWSVKAGQETQYFGPGTRLLVL.

The chain joins TRBV2 to TRBJ2-5, with 7 bases matching TRBD1. This CDR3 has 13 amino acids. V was pared by 7 bases and J by 1 base, with 3 bases of the junction left unmatched. Germline V gene data show CDR1 as SNHLY and CDR2 as FYNNEI. CDR3 coding DNA: TGTGCCAGCACGGGACAGCTCCAAGAGACCCAGTACTTC. This sequence encodes CASTGQLQETQYF.

V is TRBV5-8 and J is TRBJ2-2; TRBD1 aligns across 10 bases. The V gene end was trimmed by 4 bases and the J gene end by 4 bases; junction bases not matched to a gene: 4. Germline V gives CDR1 SGHTS, CDR2 YDEGEE. The CDR3 runs 15 residues. CDR3 sequence reads: CASSVDRGRTGELFF. The CDR3 DNA reads as TGTGCCAGCAGCGTCGACAGGGGGCGCACCGGGGAGCTGTTTTTT.

The table lists this clone with a count of one. The junction departs from the called germline gene at one end, perhaps through a read error. This sequence joins TRBV28 and TRBJ2-2; D is possibly TRBD2 (6 bases). CDR1 MDHEN and CDR2 SYDVKM come from the germline V gene. The CDR3 extends over 13 amino acids. The CDR3 region is CASGEWGSGEVFF. As DNA, the CDR3 is TGTGCCAGCGGGGAGTGGGGGTCCGGGGAGGTGTTTTTT. The whole variable domain, remainder taken from reference TRBV28 and TRBJ2-2, is DVKVTQSSRYLVKRTGEKVFLECVQDMDHENMFWYRQDPGLGLRLIYFSYDVKMKEKGDIPEGYSVSREKKERFSLILESASTNQTSMYLCASGEWGSGEVFFGEGSRLTVL.

This clone was detected only once. The CDR3 here is CASSRAGQGNSNTEAFF. The CDR3 DNA reads as TGCGCCAGCAGTCGAGCGGGACAGGGGAATTCGAACACTGAAGCTTTCTTT. The chain recombines TRBV5-1 with TRBJ1-1; 10 bases are a match to TRBD1. CDR1 is SGHRS and CDR2 is YFSETQ in the germline V gene. The CDR3 is 17 amino acids. J lost 1 base, V lost 5 bases, and 11 bases had no gene match.

The chain has TRBV7-9 and TRBJ2-3; D is ambiguous. The germline V gene has CDR1 SEHNR and CDR2 FQNEAQ (reference sequence). This CDR3 contains 14 residues. V gave up 4 bases and J gave up 2 bases, with 10 bases separating them. CDR3 protein: CASSSEPATDTQYF. CDR3 DNA sequence: TGTGCCAGCAGCTCGGAGCCCGCCACAGATACGCAGTATTTT.

This clone was recorded once. This chain uses TRBV27 with TRBJ1-2, with D maybe TRBD1 (5 bases). CDR1 and CDR2 (germline): MNHEY, SMNVEV (reference sequence). The CDR3 length is 15 residues. Trimming cost V 2 bases and J 2 bases, with 12 bases left between them. The CDR3 coding sequence is TGTGCCAGCAGTTTACGGGACTCACAAAACTATGGCTACACCTTC. It yields the protein CASSLRDSQNYGYTF.